This paragraph covers one TCR beta chain sequence. Its target is unknown. It was with 60 Vbeta and 13 Jbeta primers that the PCR ran. Measured with immunoSEQ multiplex PCR; TCRdb has only the in-frame clones, and not every one. The sample table sets out 180,000 or so clones. The source of the sample is a study of cytomegalovirus exposure and HLA in healthy donors. Trimming at V came to 6 bases and at J to 3 bases, leaving 11 bases not matched to a gene. The CDR3 runs 15 residues. CDR1 is SGHDT, CDR2 YYEEEE, per germline. Findings and limits, study-wide: A link between a missense DCLRE1C variant and TCR beta V- and J-gene trimming emerged from a later analysis.

The specimen was PBMCs. The rearrangement joins TRBV5-6 to TRBJ1-1, with TRBD1 matching 7 bases. The TCR comes from a woman aged 18-29 years in good health and CMV-seropositive. The CDR3 nucleotides are TGTGCCAGCACCCGACCGACAGGGTTGCACACTGAAGCTTTCTTT. Translating it yields CASTRPTGLHTEAFF. Filled out from reference TRBV5-6 and TRBJ1-1, the complete variable domain reads DAGVTQSPTHLIKTRGQQVTLRCSPKSGHDTVSWYQQALGQGPQFIFQYYEEEERQRGNFPDRFSGHQFPNYSSELNVNALLLGDSALYLCASTRPTGLHTEAFFGQGTRLTVV.